The 25 T cell receptor beta chains in this list originate from one sample, sequenced in a study of cytomegalovirus exposure and HLA in healthy donors. A multiplex PCR was run with 60 Vbeta primers and 13 Jbeta primers. The repertoire was sequenced with immunoSEQ multiplex PCR; TCRdb's copy has only in-frame clones and lacks some. The table records some 190,000 clones, approximately 80% of them present only once. The material sequenced was PBMCs. These receptors were collected from a girl between 10 and 17 years old in good health and CMV-seropositive.

CDR3 residues: CASSFGAGNYEQYF. The CDR3 DNA is TGTGCCAGCAGCTTTGGAGCGGGGAACTACGAGCAGTACTTC. V usage is TRBV5-6 and J usage is TRBJ2-7, with 7 bases fitting TRBD2. Germline trimming cut 2 bases from V and 3 bases from J; bases unmatched to any gene: 5. There are 14 residues in the CDR3. Germline loops: CDR1 SGHDT, CDR2 YYEEEE. The whole variable domain, filled in from reference TRBV5-6 and TRBJ2-7, reads DAGVTQSPTHLIKTRGQQVTLRCSPKSGHDTVSWYQQALGQGPQFIFQYYEEEERQRGNFPDRFSGHQFPNYSSELNVNALLLGDSALYLCASSFGAGNYEQYFGPGTRLTVT.

V gene TRBV30 combines with J gene TRBJ1-3; no reliable D call. CDR1 and CDR2 (germline): GTSNPN, SVGIG (reference sequence). The CDR3 totals 15 residues. V lost 2 bases, J lost 0 bases, and 11 bases lay in between. The CDR3: CAWSRSLNSGNTIYF. The CDR3 DNA follows: TGTGCCTGGAGTCGGAGTTTGAACTCTGGAAACACCATATATTTT.

This chain connects TRBV6-1 to TRBJ2-7; TRBD1 is a possible D gene (5 bases). In germline, CDR1 is MNHNS, CDR2 SASEGT. The V end lost 6 bases, the J end lost 2 bases, and 8 bases lay between the germline ends. The CDR3 is 12 residues long. The CDR3 spells CASRRTPYEQYF. CDR3 nucleotides: TGTGCCAGCAGGCGGACACCCTACGAGCAGTACTTC.

This rearrangement joins TRBV29-1 to TRBJ2-2; TRBD1 aligns across 9 bases. Germline CDR1 reads SQVTM; CDR2 reads ANQGSEA. CDR3 length: 15 residues. V lost 7 bases to trimming and J lost 4 bases; unmatched junction nucleotides: 10. The CDR3 bases are TGCAGCGCCCTTCCCAGGACAGGGGTCACCGGGGAGCTGTTTTTT. As protein: CSALPRTGVTGELFF.

The V call is TRBV5-6, the J call TRBJ1-3, with a tentative D call TRBD1 (5 bases). The CDR3 extends over 15 amino acids. CDR1 is SGHDT and CDR2 is YYEEEE in the germline V gene. Trimming removed 2 bases at V and 4 bases at J, with 13 bases between. The CDR3 region is CASSLRGSTGNTIYF. The CDR3 DNA sequence: TGTGCCAGCAGCTTACGGGGGTCAACGGGAAACACCATATATTTT.

The V gene is TRBV7-9, the J gene TRBJ1-5, with a possible D match to TRBD1 (6 bases). The germline V gene encodes CDR1 SEHNR and CDR2 FQNEAQ (reference sequence). Trimming took off 5 bases at V and 2 bases at J, with 16 bases between the two ends. CDR3 length: 16 amino acids. The CDR3 DNA follows: TGTGCCAGCAGCGCCTACAGGGACAATGGCAATCAGCCCCAGCATTTT. Amino acid sequence: CASSAYRDNGNQPQHF.

The J gene is TRBJ2-7, the V gene TRBV11-2, with TRBD2 as a possible D gene (5 bases). The CDR3 sequence is 14 residues long. CDR1 is SGHAT and CDR2 is FQNNGV in the germline V gene. V gave up 8 bases and J gave up 4 bases, with 18 bases separating them. The CDR3 DNA is TGTGCCAGCGGATACCGGGAACCTTTTTACGAGCAGTACTTC. Amino acid sequence: CASGYREPFYEQYF.

The sample holds one count of this clone. The CDR3 end shows no conserved phenylalanine or tryptophan, and so a read error is likely. The J gene is TRBJ1-2, the V gene TRBV5-1, with D possibly matching TRBD1 (6 bases). Between the trimmed V and J ends, which lost 4 bases and 2 bases, there was a span of 21 bases. The CDR3 is made up of 17 amino acids. Germline CDR1 is SGHRS and CDR2 is YFSETQ. This CDR3 reads CASSPFSPGQPNYGYTL. The CDR3 DNA sequence: TGCGCCAGCAGCCCTTTTTCTCCGGGACAACCCAACTATGGCTACACCCTC.

J is TRBJ2-4 and V is TRBV5-1, with D maybe TRBD1 (5 bases). V was clipped by 1 base and J by 0 bases, with 14 bases between them. The CDR3 is made up of 17 amino acids. The germline V gene encodes CDR1 SGHRS and CDR2 YFSETQ. CDR3 sequence (DNA): TGCGCCAGCAGCTTGCGCGCAGGGTCCCTAGCCAAAAACATTCAGTACTTC. Protein sequence: CASSLRAGSLAKNIQYF.

This chain joins TRBV25-1 and TRBJ2-1; TRBD1 matches at 7 bases. The germline V gene has CDR1 MGHDK and CDR2 SYGVNS. The junction had 7 bases not matched to a gene; V was cut back by 4 bases and J by 4 bases. The CDR3 is made up of 15 amino acids. CDR3 DNA sequence: TGTGCCAGCAGTGCGTCGGACAGGAGTTACAATGAGCAGTTCTTC. Protein: CASSASDRSYNEQFF.

The V call is TRBV5-4, the J call TRBJ2-1; weak D call: TRBD2 (6 bases). This CDR3 has 14 residues. V was cut by 0 bases and J by 3 bases, with 7 bases left in between. Germline CDR1 and CDR2: SGHNT and YYREEE (reference sequence). CDR3 nucleotide sequence: TGTGCCAGCAGCTTGGAGGGACTCTACAATGAGCAGTTCTTC. As protein: CASSLEGLYNEQFF.

This sequence joins TRBV6-1 and TRBJ2-3; the D is unclear. The ends were cut back, 2 bases at V and 0 bases at J, with 12 bases in the middle. The germline CDR1 and CDR2 sequences are MNHNS and SASEGT. CDR3 length: 16 residues. The CDR3 nucleotides are TGTGCCAGCAGTGAATCCGCTAACCCTAGCACAGATACGCAGTATTTT. Residues: CASSESANPSTDTQYF.

This chain uses TRBV9 with TRBJ2-1, with TRBD1 matching 9 bases. The CDR3 has 17 residues. Germline V lookup: CDR1 SGDLS, CDR2 YYNGEE. With 4 bases clipped from V and 2 bases from J, the junction kept 10 bases outside the gene matches. CDR3 sequence: CASSFRPDRGTYNEQFF. The CDR3 DNA sequence: TGTGCCAGCAGCTTCCGACCCGACAGGGGGACCTACAATGAGCAGTTCTTC. The variable domain in full, with the rest retrieved from reference TRBV9 and TRBJ2-1, is DSGVTQTPKHLITATGQRVTLRCSPRSGDLSVYWYQQSLDQGLQFLIQYYNGEERAKGNILERFSAQQFPDLHSELNLSSLELGDSALYFCASSFRPDRGTYNEQFFGPGTRLTVL.

V is TRBV13 and J is TRBJ2-7, with D perhaps TRBD1 (6 bases). The CDR3 has 14 amino acids. Trimming pared 3 bases from V and 2 bases from J, leaving 11 bases between. Germline V lookup: CDR1 PRHDT, CDR2 FYEKMQ (reference sequence). The CDR3 DNA follows: TGTGCCAGCAGCTTGAGGACAGCTACCTACGAGCAGTACTTC. It yields the protein CASSLRTATYEQYF.

This clone was found a few times. The chain joins TRBV6-1 to TRBJ2-7, with a possible D match to TRBD2 (6 bases). There are 13 residues in the CDR3. Germline V gives CDR1 MNHNS, CDR2 SASEGT. Trimming cost V 3 bases and J 2 bases, with 8 bases left between them. CDR3 residues: CASSEWGAYEQYF. CDR3 coding DNA: TGTGCCAGCAGTGAGTGGGGGGCCTACGAGCAGTACTTC.

The chain uses TRBV4-2 and TRBJ1-1; possibly TRBD1 for D (5 bases). The germline V gene encodes CDR1 LGHNA and CDR2 YNFKEQ. This CDR3 is built from 14 residues. Deletions cut 4 bases from V and 2 bases from J, with 11 bases between. CDR3 DNA: TGTGCCAGCAGCCCCCCGGGGGGAAACACTGAAGCTTTCTTT. It codes for CASSPPGGNTEAFF.

The chain recombines TRBV5-1 with TRBJ1-1; possibly TRBD1 for D (5 bases). The CDR3 spans 13 residues. Trimming stripped 5 bases from V and 2 bases from J, with 10 bases between. The V gene's germline CDR1 is SGHRS and CDR2 YFSETQ. The CDR3, as DNA: TGCGCCAGCAGAAAGACAGTAAACACTGAAGCTTTCTTT. Translation gives CASRKTVNTEAFF.

A single count supports this clone. The V gene is TRBV14, the J gene TRBJ1-1; the D is unclear. Looked up from germline, CDR1 is SGHDN and CDR2 is FVKESK. V was clipped by 4 bases and J by 6 bases, with 12 bases between them. The CDR3 spans 13 residues. The CDR3 spells CASSRQVQAEAFF. The CDR3 DNA follows: TGTGCCAGCAGCCGGCAAGTGCAGGCTGAAGCTTTCTTT. Full variable domain (missing parts from reference TRBV14 and TRBJ1-1): EAGVTQFPSHSVIEKGQTVTLRCDPISGHDNLYWYRRVMGKEIKFLLHFVKESKQDESGMPNNRFLAERTGGTYSTLKVQPAELEDSGVYFCASSRQVQAEAFFGQGTRLTVV.

This clone was counted between two and nine times. The rearrangement joins TRBV6-6 to TRBJ1-3, with TRBD1 as a possible D gene (6 bases). V was cut by 5 bases and J by 14 bases, with 16 bases left in between. There are 12 residues in the CDR3. Germline CDR1 and CDR2: MNHNY and SVGAGI (reference sequence). CDR3 amino acids: CASSPQDRQLYF. The CDR3 DNA reads as TGTGCCAGCAGTCCCCAAGACAGGCAGTTATATTTT.

The rearrangement joins TRBV13 to TRBJ2-7, with TRBD2 identical over 14 bases. Trimming took 4 bases from V and 1 from J; bases not matched to a gene: 6. The CDR3 has 17 amino acids. Germline V gene lookup returns CDR1 PRHDT and CDR2 FYEKMQ (reference sequence). CDR3 protein: CASSSRTSGRYSYEQYF. CDR3 bases: TGTGCCAGCAGCTCTAGGACTAGCGGGAGGTATTCCTACGAGCAGTACTTC.

The CDR3 nucleotides are TGCGCCAGCAGCCATGTTCCGGGACAGTTTACCCTCCAGCTAGGCTACACCTTC. It translates to CASSHVPGQFTLQLGYTF. The chain recombines TRBV4-3 with TRBJ1-2; 7 positions agree with TRBD1. CDR3 size: 18 residues. The germline V gene has CDR1 LGHNA and CDR2 YSLEER. J lost 8 bases, V lost 3 bases, and 21 bases had no gene match.

The V and J genes are TRBV4-1 and TRBJ2-3; 9 bases fit TRBD1. The trim removed 3 bases at V and 4 bases at J, leaving 14 bases unmatched. CDR1 MGHRA and CDR2 YSYEKL come from the germline V gene. CDR3 length equals 18 residues. The CDR3 coding sequence is TGCGCCAGCAGCCACAGATCCCCGGGACAGGGAACAGCAGATACGCAGTATTTT. It encodes CASSHRSPGQGTADTQYF.

V usage is TRBV30 and J usage is TRBJ1-1; D remains unclear. The CDR3 length is 11 residues. CDR1 is GTSNPN, CDR2 SVGIG, per germline (reference sequence). V lost 4 bases and J lost 11, with 14 bases in between. Here the CDR3 reads CAWTGLNSAFF. CDR3 sequence (DNA): TGTGCCTGGACCGGCCTAAACAGCGCTTTCTTT.

The CDR3 loop reads CASSSGTGGTAETQYF. CDR3 DNA: TGTGCCAGCAGCTCGGGAACTGGCGGGACGGCGGAGACCCAGTACTTC. The chain combines TRBV7-9 with TRBJ2-5, with a weak D call TRBD2 (6 bases). V was clipped by 4 bases and J by 5 bases, with 20 bases between them. From germline, CDR1 is SEHNR and CDR2 FQNEAQ (reference sequence). The CDR3 sequence is 16 residues long. The full variable domain, rest sourced from reference TRBV7-9 and TRBJ2-5, is DTGVSQNPRHKITKRGQNVTFRCDPISEHNRLYWYRQTLGQGPEFLTYFQNEAQLEKSRLLSDRFSAERPKGSFSTLEIQRTEQGDSAMYLCASSSGTGGTAETQYFGPGTRLLVL.

This sequence joins TRBV18 and TRBJ2-3; 13 nucleotides line up with TRBD2. This CDR3 comprises 14 residues. The V segment lost 3 bases and the J segment 8 bases; nucleotides outside the gene matches: 2. Germline-derived CDR1 and CDR2 are KGHSH and LQKENI. The CDR3 sequence is CASSPGLAGATQYF. CDR3 coding DNA: TGTGCCAGCTCACCCGGACTAGCGGGAGCTACGCAGTATTTT.